These T cell receptor beta chains were read from a single sample in a study of graft-versus-host responses after intestinal transplantation. Sequenced by immunoSEQ multiplex PCR; TCRdb stores in-frame clones only, minus some. The table has tens of thousands of clones, roughly 90% seen once; the top ten hold around 2.7%. The antigens for these receptors are not known. Sequencing was performed on unstimulated CD8+ T cells sorted from spleen or lymph node cells, taken before intestinal transplant. The receptors shown here come from a human donor who received an intestinal transplant. The CDR3 runs from the conserved cysteine through the conserved F or W. The order of the fields is clone size, D gene, V gene, J gene, CDR3 length, CDR3 protein, CDR3 DNA. A D gene is named only where the DNA matches it firmly. Only some rows state a clone size, as once, few, many or a class for expanded clones.

size: NA
D: NA
V: TRBV13
J: TRBJ2-5
length: 11
CDR3: CASSFSETQYF
DNA: TGTGCCAGCAGCTTCTCAGAGACCCAGTACTTC

size: NA
D: NA
V: TRBV7-8
J: TRBJ2-7
length: 14
CDR3: CASSSSGLYYEQYF
DNA: TGTGCCAGCAGCTCCTCGGGACTCTACTACGAGCAGTACTTC

size: once
D: NA
V: TRBV7-9
J: TRBJ2-7
length: 13
CDR3: CASSQGRGDEQYF
DNA: TGTGCCAGCAGCCAGGGTAGGGGCGACGAGCAGTACTTC

size: NA
D: TRBD2
V: TRBV6-1
J: TRBJ2-1
length: 15
CDR3: CASRALAGLRNEQFF
DNA: TGTGCCAGCAGAGCCCTAGCGGGACTCCGCAATGAGCAGTTCTTC

size: NA
D: TRBD1
V: TRBV9
J: TRBJ2-1
length: 16
CDR3: CASSVDGDSSYNEQFF
DNA: TGTGCCAGCAGCGTAGATGGGGACAGCTCCTACAATGAGCAGTTCTTC

size: NA
D: TRBD1
V: TRBV4-1
J: TRBJ1-1
length: 16
CDR3: CASSQKGPGGDTEAFF
DNA: TGCGCCAGCAGCCAGAAAGGACCAGGGGGTGACACTGAAGCTTTCTTT

size: NA
D: TRBD1
V: TRBV5-1
J: TRBJ2-5
length: 14
CDR3: CASRGTGALETQYF
DNA: TGCGCCAGCAGAGGGACAGGGGCGTTGGAGACCCAGTACTTC

size: NA
D: NA
V: TRBV5-4
J: TRBJ1-1
length: 11
CDR3: CASSWGTEAFF
DNA: TGTGCCAGCAGCTGGGGGACAGAAGCTTTCTTT

size: NA
D: NA
V: TRBV5-1
J: TRBJ1-1
length: 12
CDR3: CASSLPGIEAFF
DNA: TGCGCCAGCAGCTTACCGGGAATCGAAGCTTTCTTT

size: NA
D: NA
V: TRBV28
J: TRBJ1-5
length: 13
CDR3: CAGSYRVTLPQHF
DNA: TGTGCCGGCTCTTACAGGGTTACGTTGCCCCAGCATTTT

size: once
D: TRBD2
V: TRBV6-4
J: TRBJ2-1
length: 16
CDR3: CASSVRPGSGRDEQFF
DNA: TGTGCCAGCAGTGTCCGCCCTGGTAGCGGGAGAGATGAGCAGTTCTTC

size: NA
D: TRBD1
V: TRBV4-1
J: TRBJ2-3
length: 15
CDR3: CASSGGQGGTDTQYF
DNA: TGCGCCAGCAGCGGGGGACAGGGTGGTACAGATACGCAGTATTTT

size: NA
D: NA
V: TRBV30
J: TRBJ1-1
length: 13
CDR3: CAWSLGGNTEAFF
DNA: TGTGCCTGGAGCCTTGGCGGGAACACTGAAGCTTTCTTT

size: NA
D: TRBD2
V: TRBV9
J: TRBJ2-3
length: 15
CDR3: CASSVGLAGLDTQYF
DNA: TGTGCCAGCAGCGTGGGACTAGCGGGGTTGGATACGCAGTATTTT

size: NA
D: NA
V: TRBV11-2
J: TRBJ2-7
length: 15
CDR3: CASSPEGVHPYEQYF
DNA: TGTGCCAGCAGCCCTGAGGGGGTACACCCCTACGAGCAGTACTTC

size: NA
D: TRBD1
V: TRBV5-6
J: TRBJ1-5
length: 14
CDR3: CASSSGQGNQPQHF
DNA: TGTGCCAGCAGCTCCGGACAGGGGAATCAGCCCCAGCATTTT

size: NA
D: NA
V: TRBV6-5
J: TRBJ1-3
length: 14
CDR3: CASSPEKRGNTIYF
DNA: TGTGCCAGCAGCCCCGAGAAGCGAGGAAACACCATATATTTT

size: once
D: NA
V: TRBV29-1
J: TRBJ2-1
length: 15
CDR3: CSAPGGGGLYNEQFF
DNA: TGCAGCGCCCCCGGAGGGGGGGGCCTCTACAATGAGCAGTTCTTC

size: NA
D: TRBD1
V: TRBV5-5
J: TRBJ2-2
length: 17
CDR3: CASSLDPGQGSTGELFF
DNA: TGTGCCAGCAGCTTGGATCCGGGACAGGGTTCAACCGGGGAGCTGTTTTTT

size: NA
D: TRBD2
V: TRBV7-6
J: TRBJ2-1
length: 16
CDR3: CASSLAGSGGLNEQFF
DNA: TGTGCCAGCAGCTTAGCGGGTAGCGGGGGTCTCAATGAGCAGTTCTTC

size: once
D: NA
V: TRBV5-1
J: TRBJ1-2
length: 14
CDR3: CASSSYTGHYGYTF
DNA: TGCGCCAGCAGCAGTTACACAGGCCACTATGGCTACACCTTC

size: NA
D: TRBD1
V: TRBV4-1
J: TRBJ1-4
length: 22
CDR3: CASSQDEDREWERSGIGEKLFF
DNA: TGCGCCAGCAGCCAAGATGAGGACAGGGAGTGGGAACGGAGTGGGATCGGCGAAAAACTGTTTTTT

size: NA
D: NA
V: TRBV28
J: TRBJ2-7
length: 14
CDR3: CASSTGGSAYEQYF
DNA: TGTGCCAGCAGCACCGGAGGGTCCGCCTACGAGCAGTACTTC

size: NA
D: TRBD2
V: TRBV11-2
J: TRBJ2-7
length: 18
CDR3: CASSLVSGLAGGPDEQYF
DNA: TGTGCCAGCAGCTTAGTTTCGGGACTAGCGGGAGGGCCCGACGAGCAGTACTTC

size: NA
D: TRBD1
V: TRBV6-1
J: TRBJ1-3
length: 16
CDR3: CASSEGRDSSGNTIYF
DNA: TGTGCCAGCAGTGAGGGCAGGGACAGCTCTGGAAACACCATATATTTT

size: NA
D: TRBD2
V: TRBV2
J: TRBJ2-2
length: 14
CDR3: CASRNSGGPRELFF
DNA: TGTGCCAGCAGGAACAGCGGGGGGCCCCGGGAGCTGTTTTTT

size: NA
D: TRBD1
V: TRBV28
J: TRBJ2-7
length: 16
CDR3: CASSLWETGGSYEQYF
DNA: TGTGCCAGCAGTTTATGGGAAACAGGGGGCTCCTACGAGCAGTACTTC

size: NA
D: TRBD1
V: TRBV6-5
J: TRBJ1-6
length: 12
CDR3: CATRQGSSPLHF
DNA: TGTGCCACCCGACAGGGAAGCTCACCCCTCCACTTT

size: NA
D: NA
V: TRBV19
J: TRBJ1-1
length: 13
CDR3: CASSDVEDTEAFF
DNA: TGTGCCAGTAGCGATGTGGAGGACACTGAAGCTTTCTTT

size: NA
D: TRBD1
V: TRBV27
J: TRBJ1-5
length: 15
CDR3: CASSTDRGLQEPQHF
DNA: TGTGCCAGCAGTACGGACAGGGGACTTCAGGAGCCCCAGCATTTT

size: NA
D: TRBD2
V: TRBV13
J: TRBJ2-1
length: 16
CDR3: CASSSQLAGRYNEQFF
DNA: TGTGCCAGCAGCTCTCAACTAGCGGGGAGGTACAATGAGCAGTTCTTC

size: few
D: NA
V: TRBV28
J: TRBJ1-5
length: 15
CDR3: CASSFHPRNTQPQHF
DNA: TGTGCCAGCAGTTTCCATCCCAGAAATACCCAGCCCCAGCATTTT

size: NA
D: TRBD1
V: TRBV27
J: TRBJ2-3
length: 21
CDR3: CASSLRFVDRARISSTDTQYF
DNA: TGTGCCAGCAGTTTACGTTTCGTTGACAGGGCGAGAATATCTAGCACAGATACGCAGTATTTT

size: NA
D: NA
V: TRBV6-1
J: TRBJ2-5
length: 16
CDR3: CASSEGIAVRGETQYF
DNA: TGTGCCAGCAGTGAGGGGATAGCGGTTAGGGGAGAGACCCAGTACTTC

size: NA
D: NA
V: TRBV4-2
J: TRBJ2-1
length: 15
CDR3: CASSQGRETPNEQFF
DNA: TGTGCCAGCAGCCAAGGTCGGGAAACCCCTAATGAGCAGTTCTTC

size: NA
D: TRBD1
V: TRBV6-4
J: TRBJ1-6
length: 14
CDR3: CASSGQGANSPLHF
DNA: TGTGCCAGCAGTGGACAGGGGGCTAATTCACCCCTCCACTTT

size: once
D: TRBD2
V: TRBV4-1
J: TRBJ2-1
length: 16
CDR3: CASSPPGSGGAGEQFF
DNA: TGCGCCAGCAGCCCCCCCGGTAGCGGGGGGGCCGGTGAGCAGTTCTTC

size: NA
D: NA
V: TRBV6-5
J: TRBJ2-7
length: 13
CDR3: CASRAGSSYEQYF
DNA: TGTGCCAGCCGAGCGGGTTCATCCTACGAGCAGTACTTC

size: NA
D: TRBD2
V: TRBV29-1
J: TRBJ2-7
length: 13
CDR3: CSALAGESYEQYF
DNA: TGCAGCGCCCTAGCGGGAGAGTCCTACGAGCAGTACTTC

size: NA
D: NA
V: TRBV28
J: TRBJ2-7
length: 14
CDR3: CASSHGTFPYEQYF
DNA: TGTGCCAGCAGCCATGGGACTTTCCCCTACGAGCAGTACTTC

size: NA
D: TRBD1
V: TRBV6-5
J: TRBJ2-1
length: 15
CDR3: CASSWTGSSYNEQFF
DNA: TGTGCCAGCAGTTGGACAGGGTCGTCCTACAATGAGCAGTTCTTC

size: NA
D: NA
V: TRBV9
J: TRBJ1-1
length: 15
CDR3: CASSVDLQGRTEAFF
DNA: TGTGCCAGCAGCGTAGACCTACAGGGCAGGACTGAAGCTTTCTTT

size: NA
D: NA
V: TRBV20-1
J: TRBJ2-3
length: 11
CDR3: CSARGLNAQYF
DNA: TGCAGTGCTAGAGGACTGAACGCGCAGTATTTT

size: NA
D: TRBD1
V: TRBV2
J: TRBJ2-5
length: 15
CDR3: CASSDIGDSQETQYF
DNA: TGTGCCAGCAGCGATATCGGGGACAGCCAAGAGACCCAGTACTTC

size: NA
D: TRBD1
V: TRBV27
J: TRBJ1-5
length: 16
CDR3: CASSLQGRGSNQPQHF
DNA: TGTGCCAGCAGTTTACAGGGCAGGGGGAGCAATCAGCCCCAGCATTTT

size: NA
D: NA
V: TRBV11-2
J: TRBJ2-3
length: 13
CDR3: CASSLYRGDTQYF
DNA: TGTGCCAGCAGCTTATACCGGGGAGATACGCAGTATTTT

size: once
D: TRBD1
V: TRBV27
J: TRBJ2-3
length: 16
CDR3: CASSPLQGRGTDTQYF
DNA: TGTGCCAGCAGCCCCCTACAGGGGAGAGGCACAGATACGCAGTATTTT

size: NA
D: NA
V: TRBV19
J: TRBJ1-5
length: 14
CDR3: CASSIAGGRKPQHF
DNA: TGTGCCAGTAGTATAGCCGGGGGGAGAAAGCCCCAGCATTTT

size: once
D: NA
V: TRBV4-2
J: TRBJ2-7
length: 16
CDR3: CASSQTTGTYSYEQYF
DNA: TGTGCCAGCAGCCAGACGACCGGGACTTACTCCTACGAGCAGTACTTC